This TCR beta chain was identified during a study of shared clonotypes between healthy human individuals. The CDR3 runs to 11 residues. Germline CDR1 reads LGHNA; CDR2 reads YNFKEQ. Worth noting for this clone: The junction does not match germline at one end; this may be a read error.

The repertoire was sequenced with immunoSEQ multiplex PCR; TCRdb's copy has only in-frame clones and lacks some. The table shows over a million clones, with roughly 74% occurring only once. V is TRBV4-2 and J is TRBJ1-2; D uncertain. Sequencing was done on a sample of memory CD4+ T cells from PBMCs. This sample's subset: CD45RA-negative fraction. The TCR sequence derives from a man aged 18 to 29 in good health. Some clones in this sample may be carry-over from other donors' samples. The CDR3 loop reads CTSSRVPGYTF. CDR3 bases: TGTACCAGCAGTAGAGTCCCGGGCTACACCTTC.